This record looks at one TCR beta chain sequence and its context. Its specificity is unknown. The data were obtained in a study of radiotherapy plus CTLA-4 blockade in lung cancer. Points from the study as a whole: Tumor-origin TCR clones grew in blood after radiotherapy plus ipilimumab. Early blood T cell clone dynamics, with interferon-beta, were reported to best predict response.

TCRdb keeps only in-frame clones here, not all; method: immunoSEQ multiplex PCR. The table shows tens of thousands of clones, with around 84% occurring only once. Trimming took 8 bases from V and 4 from J, leaving 17 bases between them. CDR1 is WSHSY, CDR2 SAAADI, per germline. The CDR3 extends over 14 amino acids. CTLA-4 blockade using ipilimumab, together with focal radiation, was received by patients with chemo-refractory metastatic non-small-cell lung cancer. Here the sequenced sample was peripheral blood, taken from a patient treated with radiotherapy plus ipilimumab. This TCR was recovered from a human donor with non-small cell lung cancer who had stable disease on radiotherapy plus ipilimumab. The chain employs TRBV10-2 and TRBJ1-2; tentative D call: TRBD1 (5 bases). DNA for the CDR3: TGCGCCAGCTCTAGGGGAGAAAACCGCTATGGCTACACCTTC. Encoded protein: CASSRGENRYGYTF.